Below, 21 T cell receptor beta chains from the same sample are listed, as sequenced in a study of CD8 T cells in ankylosing spondylitis. Broader study findings: Blood of patients with ankylosing spondylitis appeared to be characterized by a TCR beta motif of fewer than 10 highly homologous variants.

From the 5' RACE reads, TCRdb called clonotypes with MiXCR, one entry per CDR3 protein. The data show about 750,000 distinct CDR3 sequences, around 17% seen once. What these receptors recognize is not known. The sequenced material came from blood, either unsorted or a sorted T cell fraction (not recorded which). The origin of the receptors is a male donor with ankylosing spondylitis.

The rearrangement uses TRBV4-3 and TRBJ2-3, with D perhaps being TRBD1 or TRBD2 (5 bases each). CDR1 and CDR2 (germline): LGHNA, YSLEER. CDR3 length: 14 amino acids. V lost 1 base to trimming and J lost 5 bases, with 10 bases between them. The CDR3 DNA sequence: TGCGCCAGCAGCCAAGGGACACGGGGAGATACGCAGTATTTT. It translates to CASSQGTRGDTQYF.

The chain carries TRBV3-1 and TRBJ1-4; perhaps TRBD1 as D (6 bases). The CDR3 is made up of 14 amino acids. The V gene lost 4 bases and the J gene lost 4 bases, with 10 bases spanning the gap. The V gene's germline CDR1 is LGHDT and CDR2 YNNKEL (reference sequence). In nucleotides, the CDR3 is TGTGCCAGCAGCCCCTGGGACAATAATGAAAAACTGTTTTTT. As protein: CASSPWDNNEKLFF.

The CDR3 loop reads CASSLPGQGASTGELFF. The CDR3 DNA reads TGCGCCAGCAGCCTCCCGGGACAGGGGGCTTCAACCGGGGAGCTGTTTTTT. The chain has TRBV4-1 and TRBJ2-2; 12 bases match TRBD1. The CDR3 sequence is 17 residues long. From germline, CDR1 is MGHRA and CDR2 YSYEKL. Unmatched junction bases numbered 8, after V lost 4 bases and J lost 5 bases.

The chain carries TRBV28 and TRBJ2-1, with D possibly being TRBD2 (7 bases). In germline, CDR1 is MDHEN, CDR2 SYDVKM. The CDR3 extends over 18 amino acids. Between the trimmed V and J ends, which lost 8 bases and 0 bases, there was a span of 23 bases. The CDR3 bases are TGTGCCAGCCCAAAAGGGGGGGTTTCGGGACTCTCCTACAATGAGCAGTTCTTC. Protein: CASPKGGVSGLSYNEQFF.

This clonotype appeared many times. V usage is TRBV7-2 and J usage is TRBJ2-7; 9 nucleotides line up with TRBD2. This CDR3 spans 14 amino acids. Germline values: CDR1 SGHTA, CDR2 FQGNSA. The J segment lost 4 bases and the V segment lost 5 bases, leaving 6 bases of the junction unmatched. Written as DNA, the CDR3 is TGTGCCAGCAGCCCTGGGACTAGCCTATACGAGCAGTACTTC. This sequence encodes CASSPGTSLYEQYF.

Concerning this clonotype: This CDR3 is missing its conserved last phenylalanine or tryptophan, likely due to a read error. This chain uses TRBV5-1 with TRBJ2-7; 8 bases map to TRBD2. The CDR3 runs to 15 residues. The V and J ends lost 4 bases and 0 bases, in that order; junction bases with no gene match: 6. From germline, CDR1 is SGHRS and CDR2 YFSETQ. The CDR3 loop reads CASSHGSGSSYEQYL. CDR3 DNA sequence: TGCGCCAGCAGCCACGGGAGCGGGAGCTCCTACGAGCAGTACCTC.

The V gene is TRBV6-2 or TRBV6-3, the J gene TRBJ2-1; the match to TRBD2 covers 11 bases. Germline lookup yields CDR1 MNHEY and CDR2 SVGEGT. J was trimmed by 4 bases and V by 4 bases; bases with no gene match: 6. The CDR3 runs 16 residues. The CDR3 DNA reads TGTGCCAGCAGTTCTATACTAGCGGGGGAGTACAATGAGCAGTTCTTC. Protein: CASSSILAGEYNEQFF.

This clonotype was found a few times. The V call is TRBV6-2 or TRBV6-3, the J call TRBJ1-1; D is ambiguous. V lost 6 bases to trimming and J lost 5 bases, with 13 bases between them. Germline assignment: CDR1 MNHEY and CDR2 SVGEGT. The CDR3 sequence is 13 residues long. CDR3 nucleotides: TGTGCCAGCAGACCCCAGCTCGGGACTGAAGCTTTCTTT. This codes for CASRPQLGTEAFF.

This clonotype was counted only a few times. The chain uses TRBV7-9 and TRBJ1-1, with D possibly matching TRBD1 (5 bases). Germline CDR1 and CDR2: SEHNR and FQNEAQ (reference sequence). The germline V and J ends were trimmed by 3 bases and 3 bases, with 11 bases remaining between them. The CDR3 has 14 amino acids. This chain's CDR3 is CASSLGGGDTEAFF. The CDR3 region has the DNA TGTGCCAGCAGCTTGGGTGGGGGGGACACTGAAGCTTTCTTT.

This clonotype appeared many times. The chain is built from TRBV20-1 and TRBJ1-2; 10 bases align to TRBD1. The CDR3 is 15 residues long. After removal of 6 bases from V and 6 bases from J, the junction contained 13 bases not matched to a gene. Germline CDR1 reads DFQATT; CDR2 reads SNEGSKA (reference sequence). The CDR3 spells CSAPRQGALHHGYTF. As DNA, the CDR3 is TGCAGTGCGCCAAGACAGGGGGCGCTTCATCATGGCTACACCTTC.

This sequence joins TRBV11-2 and TRBJ1-1; tentative D call: TRBD1 (6 bases). Between the trimmed V and J ends, which lost 3 bases and 5 bases, there was a span of 25 bases. Looked up from germline, CDR1 is SGHAT and CDR2 is FQNNGV. This CDR3 spans 18 amino acids. CDR3 nucleotide sequence: TGTGCCAGCAGCTTCACAACACGAGCGGGGGGGGCGAAGACTGAAGCTTTCTTT. Translation gives CASSFTTRAGGAKTEAFF.

V gene TRBV7-2 combines with J gene TRBJ2-1, with 7 bases lining up with TRBD2. The trim removed 8 bases at V and 1 base at J, leaving 8 bases unmatched. Germline CDR1 reads SGHTA; CDR2 reads FQGNSA. This CDR3 contains 15 residues. CDR3 sequence: CASPTRGGSYNEQFF. As DNA, the CDR3 is TGTGCCAGCCCAACCCGCGGGGGTTCCTACAATGAGCAGTTCTTC.

The gene calls are TRBV3-1 and TRBJ1-1, with 8 bases lining up with TRBD1. V lost 5 bases to trimming and J lost 3 bases; unmatched junction nucleotides: 5. This CDR3 comprises 14 residues. From germline, CDR1 is LGHDT and CDR2 YNNKEL (reference sequence). CDR3 protein: CASSSTTGDTEAFF. In DNA, the CDR3 is TGTGCCAGCAGCTCCACGACAGGGGACACTGAAGCTTTCTTT.

The rearrangement joins TRBV4-3 to TRBJ2-3; 12 positions match TRBD2. In germline, CDR1 is LGHNA, CDR2 YSLEER. The CDR3 totals 16 residues. Germline trimming cut 3 bases from V and 5 bases from J; bases unmatched to any gene: 6. For the CDR3, the DNA is TGCGCCAGCAGCCAGGACCTAGCGGGAGGGAGAGATACGCAGTATTTT. Its translation: CASSQDLAGGRDTQYF.

This chain links TRBV20-1 with TRBJ2-1, with 11 bases that match TRBD1. Germline values: CDR1 DFQATT, CDR2 SNEGSKA (reference sequence). The trim removed 5 bases at V and 4 bases at J, leaving 10 bases unmatched. The CDR3 sequence is 16 residues long. Here the CDR3 DNA reads TGCAGTGCTCAGGGTTGGGGACAGGGGGGGTACAATGAGCAGTTCTTC. This gives the protein CSAQGWGQGGYNEQFF.

The genes are TRBV11-2 and TRBJ2-7; 8 bases fit TRBD2. This CDR3 has 19 residues. Germline V CDR1 and CDR2: SGHAT, FQNNGV. Trimming at V came to 2 bases and at J to 0 bases, leaving 15 bases not matched to a gene. The CDR3 protein is CASSLITTPGLGLSYEQYF. CDR3 DNA sequence: TGTGCCAGCAGCTTAATTACCACTCCGGGACTAGGTCTCTCCTACGAGCAGTACTTC. The full variable domain, with the rest looked up from reference TRBV11-2 and TRBJ2-7, is EAGVAQSPRYKIIEKRQSVAFWCNPISGHATLYWYQQILGQGPKLLIQFQNNGVVDDSQLPKDRFSAERLKGVDSTLKIQPAKLEDSAVYLCASSLITTPGLGLSYEQYFGPGTRLTVT.

There are a few counts of this clonotype. This rearrangement joins TRBV7-2 to TRBJ1-1, with D tentatively TRBD1 (5 bases). Germline V lookup: CDR1 SGHTA, CDR2 FQGNSA. Deletions cut 0 bases from V and 8 bases from J, with 13 bases between. CDR3 length: 14 residues. CDR3: CASSLASGFAEAFF. The CDR3 DNA is TGTGCCAGCAGCTTAGCATCAGGGTTCGCCGAAGCTTTCTTT.

The V call is TRBV6-1, the J call TRBJ2-2; possible D gene TRBD2, 6 bases. This CDR3 region has 14 residues. Germline V gene data show CDR1 as MNHNS and CDR2 as SASEGT. V was clipped by 11 bases and J by 5 bases, with 18 bases between them. The CDR3 bases are TGTGCCGGCCGGGACTGGGTCGGGACCGGGGAGCTGTTTTTT. Encoded protein: CAGRDWVGTGELFF.

The genes are TRBV20-1 and TRBJ1-2; tentative D call: TRBD1 (5 bases). Trimming pared 6 bases from V and 8 bases from J, leaving 16 bases between. The CDR3 contains 12 residues. Germline V lookup: CDR1 DFQATT, CDR2 SNEGSKA (reference sequence). CDR3 sequence (DNA): TGCAGTGCGGGGACTTGGGCGTCAGGCTACACCTTC. Its protein is CSAGTWASGYTF.

This chain connects TRBV29-1 to TRBJ2-2; D is uncertain. The CDR3 has 15 amino acids. Germline V CDR1 and CDR2: SQVTM, ANQGSEA. V lost 6 bases to trimming and J lost 0 bases, with 14 bases between them. The CDR3 DNA reads as TGCAGCGTAGTCCGTGGGGATTCGAACACCGGGGAGCTGTTTTTT. Protein sequence: CSVVRGDSNTGELFF.

This chain connects TRBV12-3 or TRBV12-4 to TRBJ1-2; maybe TRBD1 (5 bases). Trimming left V 6 bases short and J 7 bases short, with 12 bases between. The CDR3 totals 12 residues. Here the CDR3 reads CASSLGQFGYTF. Written as DNA, the CDR3 is TGTGCCAGCAGCCTGGGGCAATTTGGCTACACCTTC.